This T cell receptor beta chain was observed in a study of a mutant IDH1 vaccine in newly diagnosed glioma. For the study at large: It was radiotherapy, temozolomide, or both that patients received previously, with most receiving both. Held at week 35, visit V12 was the safety follow-up, and visit V13 followed at week 47.

Profiled with immunoSEQ multiplex PCR; TCRdb holds only in-frame clones, not every one. The sample includes tens of thousands of clones, 84% of them seen just once. The sample's time point: week 35, safety follow-up. Each dose delivered 300 ug of mutant IDH1 20-mer peptide subcutaneously with imiquimod. Patients in the study were vaccinated eight times, receiving shots in weeks 1, 3, 5, 7, 11, 15, 19 and 23. A note on this clone: Its specificity is unknown. The sample holds other DNA sequences that translate to the same CDR3.

Trimming took off 0 bases at V and 1 base at J, with 9 bases between the two ends. Germline lookup yields CDR1 LGHNA and CDR2 YSLEER. The CDR3 length is 15 residues. The chain uses TRBV4-3 and TRBJ2-5; no clear D. The sequence was collected from a man between 18 and 35 years old with glioma. The source material was PBMCs, sampled from a glioma patient whose treatment included an IDH1 peptide vaccine. CDR3 nucleotide sequence: TGCGCCAGCAGCCAAGATAGGGCAGGCCAAGAGACCCAGTACTTC. It yields the protein CASSQDRAGQETQYF.